The 10 T cell receptor beta chains below come from one sample, sequenced in a study of T cells in Graves' hyperthyroidism and ophthalmopathy. It was RNA transcripts that yielded the amplified TCR beta CDR3 regions. An initial round of RT-PCR targeting the TCR CDR3 relied on the HTBI primer set. Each CDR3 protein is one row after TCRdb ran MiXCR on the multiplex PCR reads. In the table there are around 490,000 distinct CDR3 sequences, about 20% of which are singletons. The sequenced sample was blood. Source of these receptors: a man in his forties or fifties with Graves' ophthalmopathy.

This chain joins TRBV11-2 and TRBJ2-5, with D maybe TRBD2 (5 bases). Germline V gene sequence: CDR1 SGHAT, CDR2 FQNNGV. Trimming removed 5 bases at V and 6 bases at J, with 10 bases between. The CDR3 is made up of 12 amino acids. CDR3 in amino acids: CASSEGGQTQYF. As DNA, the CDR3 is TGTGCCAGCAGCGAGGGTGGTCAGACCCAGTACTTC. Combining the CDR3 with reference TRBV11-2 and TRBJ2-5 gives the whole variable domain EAGVAQSPRYKIIEKRQSVAFWCNPISGHATLYWYQQILGQGPKLLIQFQNNGVVDDSQLPKDRFSAERLKGVDSTLKIQPAKLEDSAVYLCASSEGGQTQYFGPGTRLLVL.

The chain uses TRBV2 and TRBJ2-2, with D possibly being TRBD1 (6 bases). This CDR3 comprises 11 residues. With 7 bases removed from V and 14 bases from J, the gap between germline ends came to 14 bases. Germline V gene data show CDR1 as SNHLY and CDR2 as FYNNEI. The CDR3 DNA reads as TGTGCCAGCATGGCAGGGGTTATCCTGTTTTTT. Translating gives CASMAGVILFF.

The rearrangement links TRBV7-2 to TRBJ1-6; D may be TRBD1 (5 bases). Germline values: CDR1 SGHTA, CDR2 FQGNSA. The V and J ends lost 0 bases and 7 bases respectively, with 10 bases between them. The CDR3 is made up of 15 amino acids. CDR3 nucleotide sequence: TGTGCCAGCAGCTTAGCCGTCGAGGGGAATTCACCCCTCCACTTT. Its protein is CASSLAVEGNSPLHF.

Worth noting for this clonotype: Since a much larger clone is just one base distant, this may be a read error. The chain joins TRBV28 to TRBJ1-5, with D hard to call. CDR1 and CDR2 (germline): MDHEN, SYDVKM. The CDR3 has 14 residues. Trimming cost V 6 bases and J 3 bases, with 12 bases left between them. The CDR3 DNA is TGTGCCAGCAGCCACCGACGGACCAATCAGCCCCAGCATTTT. The encoded protein is CASSHRRTNQPQHF.

This clonotype was seen at least ten times. The chain is built from TRBV6-2 or TRBV6-3 and TRBJ2-7; 9 bases agree with TRBD1. J lost 5 bases, V lost 6 bases, and 11 bases had no gene match. Germline V gives CDR1 MNHEY, CDR2 SVGEGT. The CDR3 spans 15 residues. The CDR3 is CASSPGTGKGHEQYF. The DNA for the CDR3 is TGTGCCAGCAGCCCGGGGACAGGGAAAGGCCACGAGCAGTACTTC.

This clonotype has at least ten counts. The chain is built from TRBV5-1 and TRBJ2-1; 9 bases are shared with TRBD2. The CDR3 runs to 15 residues. CDR1 is SGHRS, CDR2 YFSETQ, per germline. With V trimmed by 4 bases and J by 4 bases, 6 bases remained unmatched. As DNA, the CDR3 is TGCGCCAGCAGCCGACGACTAGCGGTATACAATGAGCAGTTCTTC. It is translated as CASSRRLAVYNEQFF.

This clonotype was recorded many times. This chain links TRBV2 with TRBJ2-1; D might be TRBD2 (6 bases). V dropped 2 bases and J dropped 5 bases, with 7 bases sitting between them. Germline-derived CDR1 and CDR2 are SNHLY and FYNNEI. The CDR3 sequence is 13 residues long. CDR3 in DNA: TGTGCCAGCAGTGAAACGGGAGACAATGAGCAGTTCTTC. It yields the protein CASSETGDNEQFF.

This chain connects TRBV28 to TRBJ1-2; D not certain. Trimming pared 4 bases from V and 7 bases from J, leaving 10 bases between. The CDR3 runs to 12 residues. CDR1 MDHEN and CDR2 SYDVKM come from the germline V gene. CDR3 region: CASSSGNAGYTF. The CDR3, as DNA: TGTGCCAGCAGTTCGGGGAATGCTGGCTACACCTTC.

J is TRBJ1-4 and V is TRBV5-4, with D perhaps TRBD1 (6 bases). This CDR3 comprises 15 residues. Trimming took off 4 bases at V and 4 bases at J, with 14 bases between the two ends. The germline gives CDR1 SGHNT, CDR2 YYREEE (reference sequence). Written as DNA, the CDR3 is TGTGCCAGCAGCAATTCGGGGGGGCTTAATGAAAAACTGTTTTTT. The encoded protein is CASSNSGGLNEKLFF.

This clonotype was seen many times. The chain joins TRBV11-1 to TRBJ2-1; D is undetermined. Germline values: CDR1 SGHAT, CDR2 FQDESV (reference sequence). V was pared by 5 bases and J by 5 bases, with 10 bases between. This CDR3 is 13 amino acids long. CDR3 sequence (DNA): TGTGCCAGCAGCCCCTTTACCAACAATGAGCAGTTCTTC. Its translation: CASSPFTNNEQFF. Based on the CDR3 plus reference TRBV11-1 and TRBJ2-1, the full variable domain is EAEVAQSPRYKITEKSQAVAFWCDPISGHATLYWYRQILGQGPELLVQFQDESVVDDSQLPKDRFSAERLKGVDSTLKIQPAELGDSAMYLCASSPFTNNEQFFGPGTRLTVL.